The next 10 T cell receptor beta chains were all read from a single sample in a study of T cells after posttransplantation cyclophosphamide. Busulfan-fludarabine conditioning, marrow transplant, and cyclophosphamide on days +3 and +4 were administered. Libraries were prepared by immunoSEQ multiplex PCR; TCRdb keeps only in-frame clonotypes and omits some of them. This sample has some 7,000 clones, with 70% to 75% found just once. The specimen was PBMCs, collected approximately 230 weeks after allogeneic stem cell transplant with posttransplant cyclophosphamide. These receptors were collected from a male patient younger than 45 who received an allogeneic stem cell transplant from a related donor, was CMV-positive, and had acute GVHD only. Some of the T cells may derive from the graft donor.

V gene TRBV5-6 combines with J gene TRBJ2-5, with D tentatively TRBD2 (5 bases). CDR1 and CDR2 (germline): SGHDT, YYEEEE. V lost 4 bases, J lost 7 bases, and 14 bases lay in between. There are 13 residues in the CDR3. CDR3 loop: CASSPRQAGTQYF. In nucleotides, the CDR3 is TGTGCCAGCAGCCCCCGGCAGGCGGGGACCCAGTACTTC.

The chain links TRBV29-1 to TRBJ2-5, with 7 nucleotides matching TRBD1. The trim removed 4 bases at V and 5 bases at J, leaving 7 bases unmatched. The CDR3 runs to 13 residues. Germline assignment: CDR1 SQVTM and CDR2 ANQGSEA. The CDR3 DNA is TGCAGCGTTGGGGACAGTGGGGTGGAGACCCAGTACTTC. Translated: CSVGDSGVETQYF.

The chain links TRBV6-6 to TRBJ2-2, with D maybe TRBD1 (5 bases). Trimming cost V 5 bases and J 4 bases, with 14 bases left between them. Germline lookup yields CDR1 MNHNY and CDR2 SVGAGI (reference sequence). The CDR3 sequence is 15 residues long. CDR3 in DNA: TGTGCCAGCAGTCAGGACACCGCTACCACCGGGGAGCTGTTTTTT. Its translation: CASSQDTATTGELFF.

The chain links TRBV19 to TRBJ2-5, with 8 positions matching TRBD2. V trimming: 6 bases; J trimming: 4 bases; junction bases outside the gene matches: 10. Germline V gene lookup returns CDR1 LNHDA and CDR2 SQIVND (reference sequence). There are 15 residues in the CDR3. DNA for the CDR3: TGTGCCAGTAGAGGAGGCGGGGGGAGGACAGAGACCCAGTACTTC. Translation gives CASRGGGGRTETQYF.

This chain joins TRBV7-2 and TRBJ1-1, with D hard to call. The CDR3 runs 14 residues. The V and J ends lost 4 bases and 4 bases respectively, with 13 bases between them. Looked up from germline, CDR1 is SGHTA and CDR2 is FQGNSA. CDR3 amino acids: CASSSDGRVTEAFF. The CDR3 region has the DNA TGTGCCAGCAGCTCCGACGGGCGGGTCACTGAAGCTTTCTTT.

The rearrangement links TRBV21-1 to TRBJ1-3; the D call in the table, TRBD1, was not verified against the DNA. TRBV21-1 is a listed pseudogene. CDR3 length: 16 residues. The CDR3 region is CASSRDQGLGGNTIYF. CDR3 nucleotides: TGTGCCAGCAGCAGGGACCAGGGGTTAGGGGGAAACACCATATATTTT.

The sample holds a few counts of this clone. The chain has TRBV2 and TRBJ1-1; a weak D match, TRBD1 (5 bases). Germline CDR1 SNHLY, CDR2 FYNNEI. The CDR3 spans 14 residues. V was cut by 6 bases and J by 1 base, with 12 bases left in between. The CDR3 nucleotides are TGTGCCAGCAGCAGGGAACCGCCGAACACTGAAGCTTTCTTT. Its protein product is CASSREPPNTEAFF.

This chain connects TRBV6-5 to TRBJ2-1; weak D call: TRBD2 (6 bases). CDR1 is MNHEY, CDR2 SVGAGI, per germline. Trimming took 6 bases from V and 3 from J, leaving 12 bases between them. This CDR3 spans 14 amino acids. DNA of the CDR3: TGTGCCAGCAGAACCGGGGGAAACTACAATGAGCAGTTCTTC. Residues: CASRTGGNYNEQFF.

V and J are TRBV6-1 and TRBJ1-3; TRBD1 matches at 12 bases. CDR1 and CDR2 (germline): MNHNS, SASEGT. This CDR3 comprises 18 residues. The V gene end was trimmed by 5 bases and the J gene end by 0 bases; junction bases not matched to a gene: 8. The CDR3 region has the DNA TGTGCCAGCAGTAAAGAGGGGACAGGGGGCTTCTCTGGAAACACCATATATTTT. It codes for CASSKEGTGGFSGNTIYF.

This rearrangement joins TRBV18 to TRBJ2-1, with TRBD2 identical over 9 bases. With V trimmed by 1 base and J by 6 bases, 4 bases remained unmatched. This CDR3 has 15 amino acids. Germline V lookup: CDR1 KGHSH, CDR2 LQKENI. In DNA form, the CDR3 reads TGTGCCAGCTCACCACGAGGGACTAGCCTCAATGAGCAGTTCTTC. Its protein product is CASSPRGTSLNEQFF.